A selection of T cell receptor beta chains follows, all from one sample in a study of blood T cell repertoires in COVID-19. The method was immunoSEQ multiplex PCR; TCRdb's version includes in-frame clones alone and lacks a portion of them. The sample consists of more than 250,000 clones, approximately 84% of them appearing once. Source material: peripheral blood. These receptors were collected from a human donor in a cohort sampled during active COVID-19. CDR3s include the opening cysteine and the closing phenylalanine or tryptophan.

j_call v_call cdr3_aa
TRBJ2-7 TRBV7-6 CASSPRAGTSGRVEQYF
TRBJ1-6 TRBV6-5 CASRDWENSPLHF
TRBJ1-4 TRBV6-5 CASSRKGLSNEKLFF
TRBJ2-7 TRBV11-3 CASSPGTGAYEQYF
TRBJ2-3 TRBV5-1 CASSWGQRGYTDTQYF
TRBJ1-6 TRBV11-2 CASSSGAQNSPLHF
TRBJ1-5 TRBV6-5 CASRARQLSNQPQHF
TRBJ2-3 TRBV7-2 CASSLMGLATGSSTDTQYF
TRBJ2-1 TRBV29-1 CSVGLRNNEQFF
TRBJ1-2 TRBV5-1 CASSLGQSWGYTF
TRBJ1-1 TRBV6-5 CASRLLGSTEAFF
TRBJ1-1 TRBV18 CASSPETGANLGAFF
TRBJ1-2 TRBV7-2 CASRHRVSTYGYTF
TRBJ1-2 TRBV19 CASRDAGNPSVGGYTF
TRBJ1-1 TRBV4-1 CASSQNTGSGRAFF
TRBJ1-2 TRBV7-9 CASSFDSGAGYTF
TRBJ2-7 TRBV12-2 CASRLVRPRQNYEQYF
TRBJ2-3 TRBV5-6 CASSSIKGLAGPSTDTQYF
TRBJ2-7 TRBV3-1/TRBV3-2 CASSRQDRHYEQYF
TRBJ2-1 TRBV5-6 CASSAWGTDNEQFF
TRBJ1-1 TRBV11-2 CASSLGPQGWTEAFF
TRBJ1-4 TRBV19 CASSNRGGTEKLFF
TRBJ1-1 TRBV11-2 CASSSKRSNTEAFF
TRBJ1-2 TRBV27 CASSHRDTNYGYTF
TRBJ2-3 TRBV3-1/TRBV3-2 CASSPGTSGSDTQYF
TRBJ1-5 TRBV6-5 CASATGNPDRPQHF
TRBJ2-1 TRBV2 CASSDIVGEVNEQFF
TRBJ2-2 TRBV24-1 CATSDAGTGPGSTGELFF
TRBJ2-1 TRBV24-1 CATSDPDSLSYNEQFF
TRBJ1-3 TRBV7-9 CASRPPGSGNTIYF
TRBJ2-2 TRBV19 CASSALTGAGELFF
TRBJ2-2 TRBV18 CASSPPILLAGTNTGELFF
TRBJ2-1 TRBV12-3/TRBV12-4 CASSFRYNEQFF
TRBJ2-1 TRBV25-1 CASSQSGTPGANEQFF
TRBJ2-1 TRBV24-1 CATSDSGRGRPGEQFF
TRBJ2-5 TRBV18 CASSRTSGVQETQYF
TRBJ2-2 TRBV29-1 CSVGQGALGAGELFF
TRBJ2-7 TRBV27 CASSTSGGSSYEQYF
TRBJ1-2 TRBV5-8 CASSQRQVNYGYTF
TRBJ1-1 TRBV7-2 CASSLDPSPNTEAFF
TRBJ2-1 TRBV9 CASSSHERVSELTYNEQFF